These T cell receptor beta chains were read from a single sample in a study of T cell repertoires in cytomegalovirus infection. TCRdb reanalysed the reads using MiXCR and keeps one entry per CDR3 protein. The data contain fewer than 250,000 distinct CDR3 sequences, over 20% of them singletons. Sequencing used CD8+ T cells from PBMCs. The receptors originated from a human donor in good health (CMV status not recorded). Some clones in this sample may be carry-over from other donors' samples. CDR3s include the opening cysteine and the closing phenylalanine or tryptophan. The order of the fields is D gene, J gene, CDR3 length, V gene, clone size, CDR3 protein, CDR3 DNA. A D gene is named only where the DNA matches it firmly. Clone size, where shown, is once, few, many, or a class for clones that have expanded.

d_call: NA; j_call: TRBJ2-3; cdr3_length: 15; v_call: TRBV20-1; clone_size: few; cdr3_aa: CSATPSDHPPKAQYF; cdr3_nt: TGCAGTGCGACACCCAGTGATCACCCGCCAAAGGCGCAGTATTTT
d_call: TRBD2; j_call: TRBJ2-7; cdr3_length: 16; v_call: TRBV19; clone_size: NA; cdr3_aa: CASSNRRAGAAYEQYF; cdr3_nt: TGTGCCAGTAGTAATCGGCGAGCGGGGGCCGCCTACGAGCAGTACTTC
d_call: TRBD2; j_call: TRBJ2-5; cdr3_length: 13; v_call: TRBV12-3/TRBV12-4; clone_size: NA; cdr3_aa: CASSLAGVETQYF; cdr3_nt: TGTGCCAGCAGTTTGGCGGGAGTAGAGACCCAGTACTTC
d_call: NA; j_call: TRBJ1-2; cdr3_length: 17; v_call: TRBV6-5; clone_size: few; cdr3_aa: CASSQGQPLLVNYGYTF; cdr3_nt: TGTGCCAGCAGCCAAGGACAGCCTTTACTCGTGAACTATGGCTACACCTTC
d_call: NA; j_call: TRBJ2-5; cdr3_length: 13; v_call: TRBV28; clone_size: few; cdr3_aa: CASSFGYQETQYF; cdr3_nt: TGTGCCAGCAGTTTCGGGTACCAAGAGACCCAGTACTTC
d_call: NA; j_call: TRBJ1-4; cdr3_length: 15; v_call: TRBV28; clone_size: few; cdr3_aa: CASRPDTLRQEKLFF; cdr3_nt: TGTGCCAGCAGACCCGACACTCTGCGACAAGAAAAACTGTTTTTT
d_call: NA; j_call: TRBJ1-2; cdr3_length: 16; v_call: TRBV19; clone_size: few; cdr3_aa: CASTPTGRSTNYGYTF; cdr3_nt: TGTGCCAGTACCCCAACTGGTAGATCAACTAACTATGGCTACACCTTC
d_call: NA; j_call: TRBJ1-6; cdr3_length: 8; v_call: TRBV20-1; clone_size: NA; cdr3_aa: CSASPLHF; cdr3_nt: TGCAGTGCTTCACCCCTCCACTTT
d_call: TRBD2; j_call: TRBJ2-5; cdr3_length: 20; v_call: TRBV12-3/TRBV12-4; clone_size: NA; cdr3_aa: CASSRPAGTSGGAWGETQYF; cdr3_nt: TGTGCCAGCAGTCGCCCCGCCGGGACTAGCGGGGGGGCCTGGGGTGAGACCCAGTACTTC
d_call: TRBD1; j_call: TRBJ1-5; cdr3_length: 16; v_call: TRBV28; clone_size: NA; cdr3_aa: CASSSRTGSGYQPQHF; cdr3_nt: TGTGCCAGCAGTTCCAGGACAGGGTCGGGATATCAGCCCCAGCATTTT
d_call: TRBD2; j_call: TRBJ2-2; cdr3_length: 16; v_call: TRBV10-3; clone_size: NA; cdr3_aa: CAISESGGGNTGELFF; cdr3_nt: TGTGCCATCAGTGAGTCCGGCGGGGGGAACACCGGGGAGCTGTTTTTT
d_call: NA; j_call: TRBJ2-5; cdr3_length: 13; v_call: TRBV27; clone_size: many; cdr3_aa: CASRGGTVEDQYF; cdr3_nt: TGTGCCAGCAGGGGGGGGACAGTGGAAGACCAGTACTTC
d_call: TRBD1; j_call: TRBJ1-4; cdr3_length: 15; v_call: TRBV20-1; clone_size: NA; cdr3_aa: CSARDLGTGIEKLFF; cdr3_nt: TGCAGTGCTAGAGATCTTGGGACAGGGATTGAAAAACTGTTTTTT
d_call: NA; j_call: TRBJ1-1; cdr3_length: 15; v_call: TRBV12-3/TRBV12-4; clone_size: few; cdr3_aa: CASSQSLGQNTEAFF; cdr3_nt: TGTGCCAGCAGTCAATCACTTGGACAGAACACTGAAGCTTTCTTT
d_call: TRBD1; j_call: TRBJ1-2; cdr3_length: 15; v_call: TRBV6-5; clone_size: NA; cdr3_aa: CASSLGQGLGYGYTF; cdr3_nt: TGTGCCAGCAGTTTGGGACAGGGGTTGGGCTATGGCTACACCTTC
d_call: TRBD1; j_call: TRBJ2-7; cdr3_length: 16; v_call: TRBV11-2; clone_size: NA; cdr3_aa: CASSSRFGDSSYEQYF; cdr3_nt: TGTGCCAGCAGCTCGAGGTTTGGGGACAGCTCCTACGAGCAGTACTTC
d_call: NA; j_call: TRBJ2-1; cdr3_length: 16; v_call: TRBV14; clone_size: few; cdr3_aa: CASSQPEPTGRNEQFF; cdr3_nt: TGTGCCAGCAGCCAACCCGAGCCGACAGGGAGGAATGAGCAGTTCTTC
d_call: NA; j_call: TRBJ1-1; cdr3_length: 12; v_call: TRBV7-9; clone_size: many; cdr3_aa: CASSSTGSEAFF; cdr3_nt: TGTGCCAGCAGCTCAACAGGGAGTGAAGCTTTCTTT
d_call: NA; j_call: TRBJ2-5; cdr3_length: 12; v_call: TRBV20-1; clone_size: once; cdr3_aa: CSANLAGETQYF; cdr3_nt: TGCAGTGCTAACCTAGCTGGTGAGACCCAGTACTTC
d_call: TRBD1; j_call: TRBJ2-2; cdr3_length: 18; v_call: TRBV2; clone_size: few; cdr3_aa: CASSEELSGTGGTGELFF; cdr3_nt: TGTGCCAGCAGTGAGGAGCTGTCCGGGACAGGGGGCACCGGGGAGCTGTTTTTT